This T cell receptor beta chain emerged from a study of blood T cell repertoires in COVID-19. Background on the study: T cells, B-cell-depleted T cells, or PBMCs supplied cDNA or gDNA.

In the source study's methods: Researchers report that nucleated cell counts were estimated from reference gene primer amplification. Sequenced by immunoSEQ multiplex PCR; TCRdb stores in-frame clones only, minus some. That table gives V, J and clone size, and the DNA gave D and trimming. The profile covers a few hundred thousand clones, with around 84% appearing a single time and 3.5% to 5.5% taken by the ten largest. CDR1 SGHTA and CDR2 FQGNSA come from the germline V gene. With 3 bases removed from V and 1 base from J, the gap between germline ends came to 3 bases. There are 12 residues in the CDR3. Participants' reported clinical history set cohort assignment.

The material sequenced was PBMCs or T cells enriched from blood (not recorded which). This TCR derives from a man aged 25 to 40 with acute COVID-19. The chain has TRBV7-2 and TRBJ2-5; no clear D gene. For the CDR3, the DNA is TGTGCCAGCAGCTTTCTCCAAGAGACCCAGTACTTC. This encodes CASSFLQETQYF.